Shown below are 20 T cell receptor beta chains from a single sample sequenced in a study of Tregs in tolerant kidney transplant recipients. Here immunoSEQ multiplex PCR was the method, and the copy in TCRdb shows in-frame clones only, minus some. The repertoire holds more than 75,000 clones, with 80% to 95% as singletons. Material: CD4+ T cells from blood, obtained before the transplant. The receptors were sampled from a human donor who received a combined kidney and bone marrow transplant.

The chain carries TRBV7-3 and TRBJ2-3; D is uncertain. In germline, CDR1 is SGHTA, CDR2 FQGTGA. The CDR3 runs 14 residues. Between the trimmed V and J ends, which lost 5 bases and 0 bases, there was a span of 9 bases. The CDR3 coding sequence is TGTGCCAGCAGCCGAATAGCTAGCACAGATACGCAGTATTTT. Translating gives CASSRIASTDTQYF.

The V call is TRBV5-1, the J call TRBJ1-4; D not certain. The CDR3 spans 16 residues. V lost 0 bases, J lost 0 bases, and 9 bases lay in between. The germline V gene encodes CDR1 SGHRS and CDR2 YFSETQ. CDR3 DNA sequence: TGCGCCAGCAGCTTGGTCGGAGAGACAACTAATGAAAAACTGTTTTTT. It is translated as CASSLVGETTNEKLFF.

The V gene is TRBV5-7, the J gene TRBJ1-1; tentatively, D is TRBD1 (5 bases). Being an ORF, TRBV5-7 has a function that is uncertain. V shed 0 bases and J shed 1 base, with 10 bases lying between them. This CDR3 is built from 15 residues. CDR3 amino acids: CASSLVMTENTEAFF. CDR3 DNA: TGTGCCAGCAGCTTGGTTATGACAGAGAACACTGAAGCTTTCTTT.

This chain connects TRBV7-9 to TRBJ1-3; D not certain. Deletions cut 11 bases from V and 3 bases from J, with 14 bases between. This CDR3 comprises 13 residues. The V gene's germline CDR1 is SEHNR and CDR2 FQNEAQ (reference sequence). The CDR3 DNA reads as TGTGCCTGGGCCAAGGCAGGTGGAAACACCATATATTTT. Its protein is CAWAKAGGNTIYF.

The rearrangement uses TRBV10-3 and TRBJ2-5; 8 nucleotides agree with TRBD1. Gene TRBJ2-7 matches the end of the DNA better, so the J call may be wrong. Germline V CDR1 and CDR2: ENHRY, SYGVKD. This CDR3 is built from 16 residues. The CDR3: CAISAATGVLSYEQYF. Written as DNA, the CDR3 is TGTGCCATCAGTGCCGCGACAGGGGTATTATCCTACGAGCAGTACTTC.

CDR3 amino acids: CASSSSGLAGFSDTQYF. In nucleotides, the CDR3 is TGTGCCAGCAGCTCGAGTGGACTAGCGGGATTCTCAGATACGCAGTATTTT. This rearrangement joins TRBV5-6 to TRBJ2-3; the match to TRBD2 covers 12 bases. The V and J ends lost 3 bases and 4 bases, in that order; junction bases with no gene match: 9. Germline lookup yields CDR1 SGHDT and CDR2 YYEEEE. This CDR3 has 17 amino acids.

A note on this clone: Other DNA sequences in the sample encode the same CDR3. CDR3 nucleotides: TGTGCCAGTAGCCCAGGGGAAAAATCACCCCTCCACTTT. As protein: CASSPGEKSPLHF. The rearrangement links TRBV19 to TRBJ1-6; D may be TRBD1 (6 bases). The V gene's germline CDR1 is LNHDA and CDR2 SQIVND (reference sequence). The ends were cut back, 6 bases at V and 10 bases at J, with 13 bases in the middle. CDR3 length equals 13 residues.

The V call is TRBV9, the J call TRBJ2-3; D is unresolved. V was trimmed by 3 bases and J by 4 bases, leaving 12 bases between them. CDR1 and CDR2 (germline): SGDLS, YYNGEE. The CDR3 sequence is 14 residues long. The CDR3 reads CASSALVSSDTQYF. The CDR3 DNA reads TGTGCCAGCAGCGCTCTAGTTTCATCAGATACGCAGTATTTT.

The V and J genes are TRBV2 and TRBJ2-6; D possibly corresponds to TRBD2 (6 bases). CDR3 size: 13 residues. The V gene's germline CDR1 is SNHLY and CDR2 FYNNEI. V lost 4 bases and J 13 bases, leaving 14 bases between the germline ends. The CDR3 sequence: CASSARDFRVLTF. The DNA for the CDR3 is TGTGCCAGCAGTGCCCGGGACTTTAGGGTCCTGACTTTC.

In this sample, this clone turned up once. The chain links TRBV19 to TRBJ1-5; D perhaps matches TRBD1 (5 bases). Germline CDR1 reads LNHDA; CDR2 reads SQIVND (reference sequence). This CDR3 is 19 amino acids long. Trimming shortened V by 4 bases and J by 4 bases, and 26 bases separated the two germline ends. CDR3 in amino acids: CASSTRPHQGSRLNQPQHF. The DNA of the CDR3 is TGTGCCAGTAGTACCCGGCCACACCAGGGAAGTCGGCTGAATCAGCCCCAGCATTTT.

The chain links TRBV14 to TRBJ2-1; 7 bases fit TRBD2. CDR3 length: 19 amino acids. The germline V gene has CDR1 SGHDN and CDR2 FVKESK. V lost 4 bases, J lost 1 base, and 16 bases stayed unmatched. This chain's CDR3 is CASSLFPSGPGLSYNEQFF. In nucleotides, the CDR3 is TGTGCCAGCAGCCTCTTTCCTAGCGGACCTGGTCTATCCTACAATGAGCAGTTCTTC. Looking up the rest from reference TRBV14 and TRBJ2-1 gives the full variable domain: EAGVTQFPSHSVIEKGQTVTLRCDPISGHDNLYWYRRVMGKEIKFLLHFVKESKQDESGMPNNRFLAERTGGTYSTLKVQPAELEDSGVYFCASSLFPSGPGLSYNEQFFGPGTRLTVL.

The chain has TRBV18 and TRBJ2-1, with D perhaps TRBD1 (6 bases). Looked up from germline, CDR1 is KGHSH and CDR2 is LQKENI. This CDR3 is 15 amino acids long. V lost 0 bases and J 3 bases, leaving 9 bases between the germline ends. The CDR3 here is CASSPPMTGYNEQFF. Here the CDR3 DNA reads TGTGCCAGCTCACCACCGATGACAGGCTACAATGAGCAGTTCTTC.

V and J are TRBV18 and TRBJ2-2; 10 positions agree with TRBD2. Per germline, CDR1 KGHSH and CDR2 LQKENI. CDR3 length: 14 residues. The junction had 1 base not matched to a gene; V was cut back by 3 bases and J by 6 bases. The DNA of the CDR3 is TGTGCCAGCTCACCGGGACTAGCGTCCGGGGAGCTGTTTTTT. Residues: CASSPGLASGELFF.

The rearrangement links TRBV6-6 to TRBJ2-7, with 7 bases that match TRBD2. Trimming took 8 bases from V and 6 from J; bases not matched to a gene: 10. The CDR3 sequence is 13 residues long. From germline, CDR1 is MNHNY and CDR2 SVGAGI (reference sequence). CDR3 amino acids: CASGGRVAGEQYF. For the CDR3, the DNA is TGTGCCAGCGGTGGGAGGGTAGCTGGCGAGCAGTACTTC.

The V and J genes are TRBV4-3 and TRBJ2-5; D possibly corresponds to TRBD2 (6 bases). The CDR3 runs to 15 residues. The V gene's germline CDR1 is LGHNA and CDR2 YSLEER. The V and J ends lost 0 bases and 9 bases respectively, with 17 bases between them. CDR3 loop: CASSQDLGDFSAQYF. The CDR3 bases are TGCGCCAGCAGCCAAGATCTTGGGGACTTTAGCGCCCAGTACTTC.

The chain links TRBV2 to TRBJ1-5; D is undetermined. CDR3 length: 13 residues. Per germline, CDR1 SNHLY and CDR2 FYNNEI. Trimming cost V 3 bases and J 3 bases, with 6 bases left between them. In nucleotides, the CDR3 is TGTGCCAGCAGTGATGTAGTCAATCAGCCCCAGCATTTT. Translating it yields CASSDVVNQPQHF.

The chain combines TRBV5-1 with TRBJ2-1; a possible D gene is TRBD2 (6 bases). CDR1 and CDR2 from the germline V gene are SGHRS and YFSETQ. CDR3 length equals 15 residues. Trimming removed 2 bases at V and 1 base at J, with 10 bases between. The CDR3 spells CASSFRDSSYNEQFF. DNA of the CDR3: TGCGCCAGCAGCTTCCGGGACTCTTCCTACAATGAGCAGTTCTTC.

With regard to this clone: Mismatch with germline at one junction end may stem from a read error. The rearrangement uses TRBV7-2 and TRBJ2-2; TRBD2 matches 8 bases. Germline V gene data show CDR1 as SGHTA and CDR2 as FQGNSA. The CDR3 contains 15 residues. CDR3 sequence: CASRLAGRNTGELFF. DNA for the CDR3: TGTGCCAGCAGGTTAGCGGGGCGTAACACCGGGGAGCTGTTTTTT.

The chain employs TRBV7-2 and TRBJ1-5, with D hard to call. The germline V and J ends were trimmed by 0 bases and 4 bases, with 4 bases remaining between them. The V gene's germline CDR1 is SGHTA and CDR2 FQGNSA. The CDR3 contains 13 residues. CDR3 sequence reads: CASSLAQNQPQHF. In DNA form, the CDR3 reads TGTGCCAGCAGCTTAGCCCAAAATCAGCCCCAGCATTTT.

This clone was seen only once. The chain joins TRBV7-2 to TRBJ2-1; perhaps TRBD2 as D (6 bases). Germline-derived CDR1 and CDR2 are SGHTA and FQGNSA. V lost 4 bases, J lost 10 bases, and 11 bases lay in between. CDR3 length equals 12 residues. CDR3 amino acids: CASSWRGREQFF. In nucleotides, the CDR3 is TGTGCCAGCAGCTGGAGGGGCCGGGAGCAGTTCTTC.